This T cell receptor beta chain derives from a study of shared clonotypes between healthy human individuals. General study results and limits: The sampled material consisted only of blood, and tissue repertoires are likely to differ.

The deep-level immunoSEQ assay was used. Data came from immunoSEQ multiplex PCR; TCRdb stores just in-frame clones and leaves some out. The sample includes around 580,000 clones, roughly 98% seen only once; the top ten take approximately 0.3%. Trimming removed 0 bases from V and 1 base from J, with 7 bases in between. Per the germline V gene, CDR1 is MNHNS and CDR2 is SASEGT. There are 15 residues in the CDR3. It was CD45RO-negative cells, positively selected for CCR7, that made up naive CD8 cells, with terminally differentiated effector memory CD45RA+ cells excluded. Note on this clone: The antigen is undetermined.

The sample comprised naive CD8+ T cells sorted from blood. The rearrangement links TRBV6-1 to TRBJ1-5; D gene ambiguous. The receptor comes from a young man in good health. CDR3 in DNA: TGTGCCAGCAGTGAAGCGTGGCCCAGCAATCAGCCCCAGCATTTT. Translating it yields CASSEAWPSNQPQHF.